The present TCR beta chain was sequenced within a study of response to subunit inactivated influenza vaccine. The V gene's germline CDR1 is DFQATT and CDR2 SNEGSKA (reference sequence). This CDR3 has 15 amino acids. V lost 1 base and J lost 0; bases outside the gene matches: 2. This clonotype was picked up many times. TCRdb fed the RT-PCR reads into MiXCR, producing one record per CDR3 protein. The repertoire holds some 570,000 distinct CDR3 sequences, roughly 12% seen once, with more than 9.5% in the top ten. The sample was also reused in another study, on T cells expressing NK-cell markers. As reported in that work: Beta-chain TCR cDNA was generated via 5'RACE template switching with UMIs. In several experiments, sorting was confined to alpha-beta TCR T cells through use of an anti-gamma-delta TCR antibody. These clonotypes additionally ranked first within the CD3+CD56-NKG2C+ fraction of several donors.

The rearrangement uses TRBV20-1 and TRBJ2-7; 11 nucleotides line up with TRBD2. The clonotype originates from a man aged 50 to 59 who received an inactivated influenza vaccine. The specimen was PBMCs from blood, collected on the day of vaccination. DNA of the CDR3: TGCAGTGCTAGAGTCGGACTAGCGGGCTCCTACGAGCAGTACTTC. Encoded protein: CSARVGLAGSYEQYF.